This T cell receptor (beta chain) was found in a study of blood T cell repertoires in COVID-19. The V gene end was trimmed by 5 bases and the J gene end by 0 bases; junction bases not matched to a gene: 5. This CDR3 is built from 15 residues. Germline-derived CDR1 and CDR2 are MNHEY and SVGEGT. The data were produced by immunoSEQ multiplex PCR, yet TCRdb's version contains in-frame clones alone and is incomplete. The sample holds about 290,000 clones, roughly 89% seen once. The receptor's source is a woman in her 30s with active or convalescent COVID-19. This sequence joins TRBV6-2 or TRBV6-3 and TRBJ2-7, with 9 bases lining up with TRBD1. The specimen was peripheral blood. The CDR3: CASSHDRGSSYEQYF. The CDR3 DNA sequence: TGTGCCAGCAGTCATGACAGGGGGAGCTCCTACGAGCAGTACTTC.